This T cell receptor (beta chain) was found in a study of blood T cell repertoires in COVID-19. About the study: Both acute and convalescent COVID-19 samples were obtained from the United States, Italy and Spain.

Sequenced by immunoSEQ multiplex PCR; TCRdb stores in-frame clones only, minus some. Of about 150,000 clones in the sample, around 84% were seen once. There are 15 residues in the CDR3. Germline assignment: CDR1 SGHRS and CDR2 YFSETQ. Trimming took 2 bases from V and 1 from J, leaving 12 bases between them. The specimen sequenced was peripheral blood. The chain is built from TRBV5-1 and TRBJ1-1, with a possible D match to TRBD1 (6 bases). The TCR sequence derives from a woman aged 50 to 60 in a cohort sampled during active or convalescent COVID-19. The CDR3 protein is CASSFSGAGNTEAFF. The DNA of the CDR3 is TGCGCCAGCAGCTTCTCAGGGGCTGGGAACACTGAAGCTTTCTTT.